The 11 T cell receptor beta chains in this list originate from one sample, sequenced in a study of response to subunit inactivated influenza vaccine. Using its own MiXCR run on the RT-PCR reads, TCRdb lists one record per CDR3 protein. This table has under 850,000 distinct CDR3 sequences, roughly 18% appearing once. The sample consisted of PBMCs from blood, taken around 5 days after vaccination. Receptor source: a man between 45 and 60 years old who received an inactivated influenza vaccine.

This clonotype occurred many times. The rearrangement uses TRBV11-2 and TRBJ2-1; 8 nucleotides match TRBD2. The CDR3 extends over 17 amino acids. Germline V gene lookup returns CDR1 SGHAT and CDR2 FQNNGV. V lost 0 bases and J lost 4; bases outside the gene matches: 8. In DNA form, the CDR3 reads TGTGCCAGCAGCTTAGATTGGGGACTAGGCGGATACAATGAGCAGTTCTTC. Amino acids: CASSLDWGLGGYNEQFF.

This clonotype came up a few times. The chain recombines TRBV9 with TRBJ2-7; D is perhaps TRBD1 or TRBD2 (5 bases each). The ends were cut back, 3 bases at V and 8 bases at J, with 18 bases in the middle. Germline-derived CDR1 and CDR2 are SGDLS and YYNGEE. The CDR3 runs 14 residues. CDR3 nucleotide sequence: TGTGCCAGCAGCGAGTCCCTCGGGGCGGAACAGCAGTACTTC. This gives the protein CASSESLGAEQQYF. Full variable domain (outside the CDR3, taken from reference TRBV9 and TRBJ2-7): DSGVTQTPKHLITATGQRVTLRCSPRSGDLSVYWYQQSLDQGLQFLIQYYNGEERAKGNILERFSAQQFPDLHSELNLSSLELGDSALYFCASSESLGAEQQYFGPGTRLTVT.

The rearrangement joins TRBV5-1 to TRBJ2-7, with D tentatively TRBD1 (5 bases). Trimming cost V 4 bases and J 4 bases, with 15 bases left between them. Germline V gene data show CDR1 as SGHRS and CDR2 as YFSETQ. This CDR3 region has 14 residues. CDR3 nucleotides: TGCGCCAGCAGCATCTTCGACAGCCAATACGAGCAGTACTTC. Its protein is CASSIFDSQYEQYF.

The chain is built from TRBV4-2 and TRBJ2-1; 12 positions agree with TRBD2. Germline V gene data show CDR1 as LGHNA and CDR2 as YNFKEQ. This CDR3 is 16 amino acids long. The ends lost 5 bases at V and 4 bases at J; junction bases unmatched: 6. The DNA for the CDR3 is TGTGCCAGCAGCTCGCGGACTAGCGGGATTTACAATGAGCAGTTCTTC. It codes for CASSSRTSGIYNEQFF.

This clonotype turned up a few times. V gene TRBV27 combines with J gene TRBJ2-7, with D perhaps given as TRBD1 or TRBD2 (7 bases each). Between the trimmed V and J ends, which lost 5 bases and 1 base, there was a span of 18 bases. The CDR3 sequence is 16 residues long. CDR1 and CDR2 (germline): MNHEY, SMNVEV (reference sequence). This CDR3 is CASSPVGGGQSYEQYF. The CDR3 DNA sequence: TGTGCCAGCAGTCCCGTGGGAGGGGGCCAATCCTACGAGCAGTACTTC.

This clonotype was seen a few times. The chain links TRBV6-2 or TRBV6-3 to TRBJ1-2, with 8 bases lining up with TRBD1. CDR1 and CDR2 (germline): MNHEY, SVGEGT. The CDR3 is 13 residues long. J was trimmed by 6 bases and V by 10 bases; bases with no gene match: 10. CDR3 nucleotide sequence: TGTGCCACCGGACAGGGATTTTATGATGGCTACACCTTC. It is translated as CATGQGFYDGYTF.

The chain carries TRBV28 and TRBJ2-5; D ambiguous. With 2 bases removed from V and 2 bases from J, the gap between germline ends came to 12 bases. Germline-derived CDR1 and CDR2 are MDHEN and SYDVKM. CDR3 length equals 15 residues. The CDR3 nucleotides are TGTGCCAGCAGTTTAGGAACCCTAGTACAAGAGACCCAGTACTTC. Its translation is CASSLGTLVQETQYF.

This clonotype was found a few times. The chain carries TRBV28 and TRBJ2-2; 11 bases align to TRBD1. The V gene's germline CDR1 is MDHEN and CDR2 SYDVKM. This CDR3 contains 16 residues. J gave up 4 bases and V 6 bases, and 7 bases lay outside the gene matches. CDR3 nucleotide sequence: TGTGCCAGCAGAACCGGGACAGGGGGTTTCACCGGGGAGCTGTTTTTT. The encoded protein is CASRTGTGGFTGELFF.

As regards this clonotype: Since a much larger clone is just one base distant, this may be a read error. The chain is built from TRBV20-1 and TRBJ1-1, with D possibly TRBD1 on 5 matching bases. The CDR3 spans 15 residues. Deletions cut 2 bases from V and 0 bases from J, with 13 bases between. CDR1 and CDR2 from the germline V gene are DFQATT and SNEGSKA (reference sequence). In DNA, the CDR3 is TGCAGTGCTAGATCGCCTGGAGGGGTGAACACTGAAGCTTTCTTT. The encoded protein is CSARSPGGVNTEAFF.

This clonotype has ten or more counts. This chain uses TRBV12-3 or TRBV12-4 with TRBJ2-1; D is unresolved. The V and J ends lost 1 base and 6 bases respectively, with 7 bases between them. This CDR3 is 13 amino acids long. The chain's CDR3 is CASSLVSGNEQFF. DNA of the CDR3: TGTGCCAGCAGTTTAGTGTCAGGCAATGAGCAGTTCTTC.

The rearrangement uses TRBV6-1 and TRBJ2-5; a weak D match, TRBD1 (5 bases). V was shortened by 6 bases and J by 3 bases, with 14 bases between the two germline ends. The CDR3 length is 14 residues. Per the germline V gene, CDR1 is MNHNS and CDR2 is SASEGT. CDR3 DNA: TGTGCCAGCAGCCCTATCGAAGGGGAAGAGACCCAGTACTTC. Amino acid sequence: CASSPIEGEETQYF.